This T cell receptor (beta chain) was obtained from a study of blood T cell repertoires in COVID-19. Across 20 to 25 US areas, participants ranged in age from about 18 to 90 years. From germline, CDR1 is MGHRA and CDR2 YSYEKL. The ends lost 0 bases at V and 1 base at J; junction bases unmatched: 4. This CDR3 has 16 residues. Profiling relied on immunoSEQ multiplex PCR, and the TCRdb table lists in-frame clones only, not all of them. The table lists approximately 250,000 clones, 75% to 90% of them singletons, with roughly 3.9% in the top ten. The sample taken for sequencing was PBMCs or T cells enriched from blood (not recorded which). The V gene is TRBV4-1, the J gene TRBJ2-3, with TRBD2 matching over 7 bases. The sequence derives from a woman in her thirties with acute COVID-19. CDR3 in amino acids: CASSQERLAGTDTQYF. CDR3 coding DNA: TGCGCCAGCAGCCAAGAACGCCTAGCGGGCACAGATACGCAGTATTTT.